This is a list of T cell receptor beta chains from one sample in a study of cytomegalovirus exposure and HLA in healthy donors. Sequencing used immunoSEQ multiplex PCR; TCRdb keeps in-frame clones, though not all of them. The sample has around 110,000 clones; about 79% are singletons. The sequencing input was PBMCs. Source of these receptors: a man aged 25 to 40 in good health and CMV-seropositive. Each CDR3 is given with its conserved first and last residue. D genes are given only for firm matches.

cdr3_length	d_call	v_call	j_call	cdr3_aa	cdr3_nt
15	-	TRBV11-2	TRBJ1-1	CASSLGRTVNTEAFF	TGTGCCAGCAGCTTAGGACGGACAGTGAACACTGAAGCTTTCTTT
13	-	TRBV5-6	TRBJ2-5	CASSLALIETQYF	TGTGCCAGCAGCTTGGCGTTAATTGAGACCCAGTACTTC
16	-	TRBV5-5	TRBJ2-4	CASSGPTGLAKNIQYF	TGTGCCAGCAGCGGACCCACGGGACTAGCCAAAAACATTCAGTACTTC
13	-	TRBV7-2	TRBJ1-2	CASSLGGQTRNTF	TGTGCCAGCAGCTTAGGTGGCCAAACGAGGAACACCTTC
14	TRBD1	TRBV7-8	TRBJ1-2	CASSLAGQGGGYTF	TGTGCCAGCAGCTTAGCGGGACAGGGCGGAGGCTACACCTTC
14	TRBD1	TRBV6-4	TRBJ2-7	CASSDGTGATEQYF	TGTGCCAGCAGTGACGGGACAGGGGCAACCGAGCAGTACTTC
13	-	TRBV5-1	TRBJ1-1	CASNTVGSTEAFF	TGCGCCAGCAACACGGTTGGGAGCACTGAAGCTTTCTTT
13	-	TRBV7-9	TRBJ1-1	CASSLVAGMEAFF	TGTGCCAGCAGCTTAGTAGCAGGGATGGAAGCTTTCTTT
13	-	TRBV7-9	TRBJ1-1	CASSLEGGTEAFF	TGTGCCAGCAGCTTAGAGGGGGGGACTGAAGCTTTCTTT
16	-	TRBV11-2	TRBJ2-1	CASSGNRRGSYNEQFF	TGTGCCAGCAGCGGAAATCGCAGGGGATCCTACAATGAGCAGTTCTTC
16	-	TRBV27	TRBJ2-3	CASSPRRDLHTDTQYF	TGTGCCAGCAGTCCTCGCCGGGACTTGCACACAGATACGCAGTATTTT
13	-	TRBV6-4	TRBJ1-1	CASSLDRYTEAFF	TGTGCCAGCAGCCTAGACAGGTACACTGAAGCTTTCTTT
14	-	TRBV7-8	TRBJ1-1	CASSLGAANTEAFF	TGTGCCAGCAGCTTAGGGGCAGCGAACACTGAAGCTTTCTTT
14	-	TRBV9	TRBJ2-7	CASSENRYSYEQYF	TGTGCCAGCAGCGAGAACAGGTACTCCTACGAGCAGTACTTC
17	TRBD2	TRBV5-4	TRBJ2-2	CASRSGLADQRTGELFF	TGTGCCAGCAGATCGGGACTAGCGGACCAGCGGACCGGGGAGCTGTTTTTT
15	TRBD2	TRBV30	TRBJ2-7	CAWRGRGLAGYEQYF	TGTGCCTGGAGAGGTAGGGGACTAGCGGGATACGAGCAGTACTTC
17	TRBD2	TRBV10-3	TRBJ2-2	CAISEAAGGLLTGELFF	TGTGCCATCAGTGAGGCCGCGGGGGGGCTTTTGACCGGGGAGCTGTTTTTT
14	-	TRBV4-1	TRBJ1-6	CASSPGQGGSPLHF	TGCGCCAGCAGCCCGGGGCAGGGAGGCTCACCCCTCCACTTT
14	-	TRBV11-2	TRBJ2-7	CASSSPTGAIEQYF	TGTGCCAGCAGTTCACCCACGGGAGCAATCGAGCAGTACTTC
15	-	TRBV5-1	TRBJ1-6	CASSRGPINNSPLHF	TGCGCCAGCAGTAGGGGCCCCATAAATAATTCACCCCTCCACTTT
16	-	TRBV15	TRBJ1-6	CATSRGGGHNNSPLHF	TGTGCCACCAGCAGAGGTGGGGGACACAATAATTCACCCCTCCACTTT
15	TRBD1	TRBV18	TRBJ2-7	CASSPLRDRVHEQYF	TGTGCCAGCTCACCACTCCGGGACAGGGTCCACGAGCAGTACTTC
10	-	TRBV20-1	TRBJ2-5	CSARVKTQYF	TGCAGTGCTAGAGTAAAGACCCAGTACTTC
13	-	TRBV5-5	TRBJ2-4	CASSFIPSDIQYF	TGTGCCAGCAGCTTTATCCCGAGCGACATTCAGTACTTC